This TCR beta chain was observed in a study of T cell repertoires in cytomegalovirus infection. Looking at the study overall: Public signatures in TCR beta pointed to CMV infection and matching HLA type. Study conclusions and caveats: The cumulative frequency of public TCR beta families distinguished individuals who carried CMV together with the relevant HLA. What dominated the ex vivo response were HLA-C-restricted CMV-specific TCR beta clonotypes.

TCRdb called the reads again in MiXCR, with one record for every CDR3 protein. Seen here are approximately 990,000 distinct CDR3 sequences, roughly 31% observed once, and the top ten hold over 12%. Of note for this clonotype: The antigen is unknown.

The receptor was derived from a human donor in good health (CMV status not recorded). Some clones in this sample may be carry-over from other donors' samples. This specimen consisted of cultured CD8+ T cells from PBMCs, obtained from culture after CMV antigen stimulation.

CDR3 coding DNA: TGCGCCAGCAGCCCTAATTGGCCAGTGGCCAAAAACATTCAGTACTTC. Protein: CASSPNWPVAKNIQYF. The V call is TRBV4-3, the J call TRBJ2-4, with D unresolved. The germline gives CDR1 LGHNA, CDR2 YSLEER. V lost 4 bases and J lost 1, with 14 bases in between. This CDR3 has 16 amino acids.